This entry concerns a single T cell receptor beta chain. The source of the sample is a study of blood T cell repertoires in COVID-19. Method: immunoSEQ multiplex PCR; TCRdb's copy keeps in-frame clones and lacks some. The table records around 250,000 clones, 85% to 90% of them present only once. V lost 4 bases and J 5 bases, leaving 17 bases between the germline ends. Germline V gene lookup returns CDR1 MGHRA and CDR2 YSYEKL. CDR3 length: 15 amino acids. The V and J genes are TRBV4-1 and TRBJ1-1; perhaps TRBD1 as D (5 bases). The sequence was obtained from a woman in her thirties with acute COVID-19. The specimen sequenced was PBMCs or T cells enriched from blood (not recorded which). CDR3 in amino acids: CASSPAGLQGTEAFF. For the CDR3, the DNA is TGCGCCAGCAGCCCCGCGGGGCTTCAAGGGACTGAAGCTTTCTTT.